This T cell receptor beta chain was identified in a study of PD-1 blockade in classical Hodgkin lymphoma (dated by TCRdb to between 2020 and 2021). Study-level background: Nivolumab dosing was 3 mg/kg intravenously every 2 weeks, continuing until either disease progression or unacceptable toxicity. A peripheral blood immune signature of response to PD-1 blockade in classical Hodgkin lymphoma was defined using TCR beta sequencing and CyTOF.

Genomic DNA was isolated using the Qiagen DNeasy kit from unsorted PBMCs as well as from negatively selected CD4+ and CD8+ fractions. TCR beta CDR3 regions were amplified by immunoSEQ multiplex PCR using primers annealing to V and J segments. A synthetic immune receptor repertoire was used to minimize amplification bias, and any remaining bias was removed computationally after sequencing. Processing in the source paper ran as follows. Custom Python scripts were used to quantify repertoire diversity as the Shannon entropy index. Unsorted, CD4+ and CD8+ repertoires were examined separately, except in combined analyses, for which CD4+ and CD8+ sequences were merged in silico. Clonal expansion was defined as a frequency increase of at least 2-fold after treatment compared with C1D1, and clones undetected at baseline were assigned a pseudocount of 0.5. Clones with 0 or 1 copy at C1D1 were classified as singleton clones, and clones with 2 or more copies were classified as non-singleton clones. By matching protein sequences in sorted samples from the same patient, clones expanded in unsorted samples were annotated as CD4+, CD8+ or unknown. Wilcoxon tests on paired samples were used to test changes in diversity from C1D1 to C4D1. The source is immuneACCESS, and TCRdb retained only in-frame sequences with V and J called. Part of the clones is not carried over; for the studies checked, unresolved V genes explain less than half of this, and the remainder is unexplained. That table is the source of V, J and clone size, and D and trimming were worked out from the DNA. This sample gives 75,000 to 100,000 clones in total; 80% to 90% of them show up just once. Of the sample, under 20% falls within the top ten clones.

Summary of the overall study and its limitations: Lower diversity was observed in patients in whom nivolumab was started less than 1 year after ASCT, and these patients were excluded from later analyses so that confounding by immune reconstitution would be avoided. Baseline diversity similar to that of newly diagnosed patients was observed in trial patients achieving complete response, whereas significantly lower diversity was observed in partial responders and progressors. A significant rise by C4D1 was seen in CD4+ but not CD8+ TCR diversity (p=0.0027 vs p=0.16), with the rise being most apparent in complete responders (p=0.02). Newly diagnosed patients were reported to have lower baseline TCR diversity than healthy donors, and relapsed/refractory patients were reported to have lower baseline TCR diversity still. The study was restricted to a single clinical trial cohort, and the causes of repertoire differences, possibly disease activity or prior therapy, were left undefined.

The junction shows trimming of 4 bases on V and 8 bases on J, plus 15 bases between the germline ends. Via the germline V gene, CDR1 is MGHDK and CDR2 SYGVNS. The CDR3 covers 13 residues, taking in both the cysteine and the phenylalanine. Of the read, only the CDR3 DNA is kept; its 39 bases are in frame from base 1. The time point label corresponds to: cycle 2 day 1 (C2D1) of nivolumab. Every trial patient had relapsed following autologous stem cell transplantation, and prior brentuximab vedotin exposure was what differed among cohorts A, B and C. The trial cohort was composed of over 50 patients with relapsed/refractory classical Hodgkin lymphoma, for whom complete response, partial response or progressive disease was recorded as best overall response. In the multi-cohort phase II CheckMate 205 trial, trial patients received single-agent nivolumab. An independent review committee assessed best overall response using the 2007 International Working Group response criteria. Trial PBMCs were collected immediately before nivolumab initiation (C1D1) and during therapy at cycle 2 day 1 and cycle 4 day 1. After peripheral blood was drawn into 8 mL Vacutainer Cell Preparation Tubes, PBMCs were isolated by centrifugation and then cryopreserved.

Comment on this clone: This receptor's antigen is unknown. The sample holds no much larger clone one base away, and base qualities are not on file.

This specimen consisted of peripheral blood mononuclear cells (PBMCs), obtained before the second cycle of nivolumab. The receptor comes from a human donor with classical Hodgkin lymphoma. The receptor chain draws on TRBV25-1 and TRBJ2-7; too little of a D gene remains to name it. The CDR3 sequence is CASSATRTNQQYF. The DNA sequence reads TGTGCCAGCAGTGCGACCCGGACCAACCAGCAGTACTTC.